The present T cell receptor beta chain was sequenced within a study of OX40 agonist ivuxolimab in advanced cancers. For the study at large: Patients were 82.7% male with ages roughly 23 to 79, mean roughly 64. Three patients got partial responses; one had hepatocellular carcinoma and two had cutaneous melanoma. Study findings and constraints: In the expanded peripheral T cells, antigen specificity was never determined. At 0.1 to 3.0 mg/kg, CD4+ and CD8+ blood T cells expanded clonally by week 6.

Repertoires were generated with immunoSEQ multiplex PCR, while TCRdb's copy carries only in-frame clones and drops some. In the table there are around 150,000 clones, 94% of which are singletons. As to this clone: The target antigen is unknown.

The V gene's germline CDR1 is LGHNA and CDR2 YSLEER. Trimming removed 1 base at V and 4 bases at J, with 11 bases between. The CDR3 has 15 amino acids. The TCR was taken from an adult with an advanced solid tumor such as melanoma, head and neck, liver or kidney cancer. Here the sequenced sample was CD4+ or CD8+ T cells sorted from blood, taken in a trial of the OX40 agonist ivuxolimab. The chain carries TRBV4-3 and TRBJ1-3, with D uncertain. The CDR3 is CASSQGVDPGNTIYF. For the CDR3, the DNA is TGCGCCAGCAGCCAAGGAGTCGATCCGGGAAACACCATATATTTT.